Here is one T cell receptor beta chain with its context. It has no known antigen specificity. Base qualities are not provided; no much larger clone lies one nucleotide away. This record belongs to a study of blood T cell repertoires in COVID-19 (dated by TCRdb to 2020 to 2022). Turning to the overall study: Collaborator samples came from the United States, Italy and Spain and covered acute and convalescent phases of COVID-19. The material from the prospective study consisted of cDNA or gDNA derived from T cells, B-cell-depleted T cells, or PBMCs. The dataset comprised deeply sampled blood TCRbeta repertoires from subjects exposed to, actively infected with, or recovered from COVID-19. The repertoires were made available in a free public database intended to serve as a resource for research on the immune response to SARS-CoV-2. Where available, HLA class I and class II types were obtained from metadata supplied by the sample provider rather than from assay-based typing. The samples were drawn from the first 160 participants of the ongoing ImmuneRACE study and from 1,254 subjects provided by 6 global collaborators. A de-identified subject ID, COVID-19 status, age in years and sex were almost always included in the sample metadata.

What the work shows at the level of the full study, not this receptor alone: The amount of clinical and demographic metadata varied by source and participant and was provided uncurated.

Enrolling through a virtual design, the prospective study's participants ranged in age from roughly 18 to 95 years and lived across around 25 United States geographic areas. In the prospective study, cohorts were assigned on the basis of participant-reported clinical history obtained from a screening survey and a study questionnaire. Recovered participants in ImmuneRACE Cohort 3 were defined as having two consecutive negative NP/OP PCR tests, clearance from a healthcare professional, or resolution of symptoms. Mobile phlebotomists in the prospective study collected whole blood, serum and a nasopharyngeal or oropharyngeal swab from every participant. Prospective study participants could optionally give additional blood draws and questionnaires over an approximately 2-month period. Before DNA extraction, blood samples from the prospective study were shipped at room temperature or frozen. TCRbeta CDR3 regions were amplified from genomic DNA using the immunoSEQ Assay, a bias-controlled multiplex PCR. The published analysis was carried out like this. The number of nucleated cells in each sample was estimated from the amplification of reference gene primers within the assay. To quantify the absolute abundance of each unique TCRbeta CDR3 rearrangement, sequence reads were collapsed and filtered. For each sample, productive Simpson clonality was calculated as the square root of Simpson's diversity index over productive rearrangements. Not all clones reach the TCRdb copy of this immuneACCESS table, which keeps in-frame sequences only. Checked studies attribute under half of the gap to unresolved V genes and leave the rest unexplained. V, J and clone size reflect that table, while D and trimming were determined from the DNA. The sample profile shows about 180,000 clones; approximately 88% of them were found once. The top ten clones comprise roughly 8.6% of the sample.

The TCR sequence derives from a woman aged 18-29 years who had recovered from COVID-19. Sequencing was carried out using PBMCs or T cells enriched from blood (not recorded which).

The CDR3 protein: CASSYGSSITYEQYF. The DNA sequence is as follows: TGTGCCAGCAGCTACGGGTCCTCAATTACCTACGAGCAGTACTTC. The chain was built from TRBV7-9 and TRBJ2-7, with the D gene uncertain. The CDR3 has 15 amino acids, counting the end cysteine and phenylalanine. The read is trimmed to its CDR3 DNA, 45 bases read in frame from base 1. In the germline V gene (reference sequence), CDR1 corresponds to SEHNR and CDR2 to FQNEAQ. V lost 4 bases and J lost 2 bases; the stretch between them is 15 bases long.